A single sample is the source of the 23 T cell receptor beta chains below, sequenced in a study of naive and memory T cell subsets. An equimolar mix of two oligonucleotides served as the beta constant-region primer for TRBC1 and TRBC2. Nested alpha and beta constant-region primers with the SP2 primer drove four PCR rounds on ligated cDNA. TCRdb reanalysed the UMI-ligation and nested PCR reads using MiXCR and keeps one entry per CDR3 protein. The table has approximately 17,000 distinct CDR3 sequences, roughly 10% seen once. The sample comprised central memory CD8+ T cells from blood. Receptor source: a human donor in good health.

This clonotype was detected many times. This rearrangement joins TRBV7-9 to TRBJ2-3; D unresolved. Germline V gene data show CDR1 as SEHNR and CDR2 as FQNEAQ (reference sequence). The CDR3 has 15 amino acids. V was shortened by 1 base and J by 0 bases, with 8 bases between the two germline ends. In DNA form, the CDR3 reads TGTGCCAGCAGCTTAGTGGCCCCTAGCACAGATACGCAGTATTTT. Amino acid sequence: CASSLVAPSTDTQYF.

In its sample, this clonotype was seen many times. The gene calls are TRBV6-4 and TRBJ2-3; 10 nucleotides line up with TRBD2. Germline trimming cut 0 bases from V and 1 base from J; bases unmatched to any gene: 1. The CDR3 runs 16 residues. CDR1 and CDR2 (germline): MRHNA, SNTAGT. CDR3 amino acids: CASSDSSGRGTDTQYF. The CDR3 nucleotides read TGTGCCAGCAGTGACTCCAGCGGGAGGGGCACAGATACGCAGTATTTT.

The chain uses TRBV28 and TRBJ1-6, with D perhaps matching TRBD1 (5 bases). This CDR3 comprises 10 residues. Trimming removed 8 bases at V and 9 bases at J, with 5 bases between. Germline assignment: CDR1 MDHEN and CDR2 SYDVKM. The CDR3: CASGASPLHF. The CDR3 DNA follows: TGTGCCAGCGGGGCTTCACCCCTCCACTTT.

This clonotype was recorded at least ten times. This rearrangement joins TRBV6-5 to TRBJ1-1, with a tentative D call TRBD1 (6 bases). CDR3 length equals 13 residues. Trimming left V 4 bases short and J 10 bases short, with 16 bases between. Germline V gives CDR1 MNHEY, CDR2 SVGAGI. In DNA form, the CDR3 reads TGTGCCAGCAGTTCTGGACAGATTCGGCGAGCTTTCTTT. As protein: CASSSGQIRRAFF.

V usage is TRBV2 and J usage is TRBJ2-2; no clear D. The CDR3 length is 18 residues. Trimming cost V 8 bases and J 2 bases, with 24 bases left between them. Germline-derived CDR1 and CDR2 are SNHLY and FYNNEI. CDR3 in DNA: TGTGCCAGCTCCATATCTGCGGCTACCACTATAAACACCGGGGAGCTGTTTTTT. This codes for CASSISAATTINTGELFF.

This clonotype occurred many times. The CDR3 DNA is TGTGCCAGCAGTCCCACGAGCGACGGGTACTCCTACGAGCAGTACTTC. This sequence encodes CASSPTSDGYSYEQYF. The chain carries TRBV28 and TRBJ2-7; D gene uncertain. Trimming pared 5 bases from V and 0 bases from J, leaving 17 bases between. This CDR3 is 16 amino acids long. Germline lookup yields CDR1 MDHEN and CDR2 SYDVKM.

With regard to this clonotype: A read error may be the cause here, since a much bigger clone is one base away. The chain couples TRBV20-1 to TRBJ2-7; unclear D gene. The CDR3 loop spans 18 amino acids. Trimming stripped 0 bases from V and 2 bases from J, with 23 bases between. From germline, CDR1 is DFQATT and CDR2 SNEGSKA (reference sequence). Here the CDR3 reads CSARDPSERTTSAYEQYF. The DNA for the CDR3 is TGCAGTGCTAGAGACCCTTCGGAACGGACCACGAGTGCCTACGAGCAGTACTTC.

This chain connects TRBV4-3 to TRBJ2-7; D is undetermined. This CDR3 is 15 amino acids long. The ends were cut back, 1 base at V and 1 base at J, with 11 bases in the middle. Germline CDR1 and CDR2: LGHNA and YSLEER. The CDR3 loop is CASSQVADMSYEQYF. DNA of the CDR3: TGCGCCAGCAGCCAAGTTGCCGACATGTCCTACGAGCAGTACTTC.

This rearrangement joins TRBV28 to TRBJ2-7, with D possibly being TRBD2 (6 bases). Germline V gene data show CDR1 as MDHEN and CDR2 as SYDVKM. The CDR3 is 15 amino acids. The V and J ends lost 5 bases and 2 bases respectively, with 16 bases between them. The CDR3 nucleotides are TGTGCCAGCAGTCCCCTGGGGGGTGATGCCTACGAGCAGTACTTC. It encodes CASSPLGGDAYEQYF.

As DNA, the CDR3 is TGTGCCAGCAGCTTTAGCGGGAGCCCCAACATTCAGTACTTC. It specifies CASSFSGSPNIQYF. The J gene is TRBJ2-4, the V gene TRBV5-6; TRBD2 aligns across 9 bases. CDR3 length: 14 amino acids. Germline loops: CDR1 SGHDT, CDR2 YYEEEE. The trim removed 2 bases at V and 7 bases at J, leaving 4 bases unmatched.

This chain uses TRBV29-1 with TRBJ2-7, with TRBD1 matching over 8 bases. Germline CDR1 and CDR2: SQVTM and ANQGSEA. This CDR3 is 14 amino acids long. Trimming cost V 7 bases and J 2 bases; bases outside gene matches: 10. The CDR3 coding sequence is TGCAGCGCAGGCGGGGAACAGGGGGCCTACGAGCAGTACTTC. This encodes CSAGGEQGAYEQYF.

This clonotype was counted ten times or more. The chain combines TRBV6-2 or TRBV6-3 with TRBJ2-6; TRBD1 might be the D (5 bases). The CDR3 totals 14 residues. Germline lookup yields CDR1 MNHEY and CDR2 SVGEGT. Trimming left V 6 bases short and J 4 bases short, with 10 bases between. The CDR3 region has the DNA TGTGCCAGCAGCAGGGAATCAGGGGCCAACGTCCTGACTTTC. Its translation is CASSRESGANVLTF.

This clonotype occurred many times. V is TRBV7-9 and J is TRBJ1-4; TRBD1 aligns across 10 bases. CDR3 length: 15 amino acids. The junction had 8 bases not matched to a gene; V was cut back by 5 bases and J by 8 bases. In germline, CDR1 is SEHNR, CDR2 FQNEAQ (reference sequence). CDR3 in amino acids: CASSDPTGGMEKLFF. DNA of the CDR3: TGTGCCAGCAGCGACCCGACAGGGGGCATGGAAAAACTGTTTTTT.

The V gene is TRBV30, the J gene TRBJ2-7; tentative D call: TRBD2 (5 bases). The germline V gene has CDR1 GTSNPN and CDR2 SVGIG (reference sequence). V lost 0 bases and J lost 0, with 9 bases in between. The CDR3 sequence is 14 residues long. Written as DNA, the CDR3 is TGTGCCTGGAGTGTCGGGGTGAGCTCCTACGAGCAGTACTTC. Protein sequence: CAWSVGVSSYEQYF. The full variable domain, rest sourced from reference TRBV30 and TRBJ2-7, is SQTIHQWPATLVQPVGSPLSLECTVEGTSNPNLYWYRQAAGRGLQLLFYSVGIGQISSEVPQNLSASRPQDRQFILSSKKLLLSDSGFYLCAWSVGVSSYEQYFGPGTRLTVT.

This clonotype was counted between two and nine times. The J gene is TRBJ1-2, the V gene TRBV27; 7 positions match TRBD1. Germline CDR1 reads MNHEY; CDR2 reads SMNVEV (reference sequence). This CDR3 comprises 16 residues. Losses at the gene ends were 3 bases for V and 3 bases for J; bases not matched to a gene: 10. The CDR3 DNA sequence: TGTGCCAGCAGTTTTGGCAGGGGGGACGGCTACTATGGCTACACCTTC. Protein: CASSFGRGDGYYGYTF.

This clonotype counts as medium-sized. A read error may explain this, as a much larger clone is one base away. V usage is TRBV4-3 and J usage is TRBJ2-5, with D perhaps matching TRBD1 (6 bases). The CDR3 has 18 amino acids. Germline V lookup: CDR1 LGHNA, CDR2 YSLEER. V dropped 0 bases and J dropped 2 bases, with 19 bases sitting between them. The CDR3 DNA sequence: TGCGCCAGCAGCCAAGATCACCTTGTTGGGGGCCGACAAGAGACCCAGTACTTC. The encoded protein is CASSQDHLVGGRQETQYF.

Ten or more counts support this clonotype. The chain recombines TRBV9 with TRBJ1-3; D ambiguous. CDR1 is SGDLS, CDR2 YYNGEE, per germline. The V and J ends lost 1 base and 3 bases respectively, with 8 bases between them. The CDR3 covers 14 residues. In nucleotides, the CDR3 is TGTGCCAGCAGCGTATCACGGGGTGGAAACACCATATATTTT. Translation gives CASSVSRGGNTIYF.

V is TRBV20-1 and J is TRBJ1-1; the D is unclear. The CDR3 consists of 14 residues. Germline V CDR1 and CDR2: DFQATT, SNEGSKA (reference sequence). The V end lost 6 bases, the J end lost 6 bases, and 20 bases lay between the germline ends. The CDR3 nucleotides read TGCAGTGCCCTGCCCCCGACCGAGTCCGCTGAAGCTTTCTTT. Its protein is CSALPPTESAEAFF.

Ten or more counts support this clonotype. V usage is TRBV7-9 and J usage is TRBJ1-1, with TRBD1 as a possible D gene (6 bases). Germline lookup yields CDR1 SEHNR and CDR2 FQNEAQ (reference sequence). Trimming removed 7 bases from V and 7 bases from J, with 19 bases in between. The CDR3 has 14 amino acids. The CDR3 protein is CASTHTGGGGEAFF. The CDR3 nucleotides are TGTGCCAGCACCCACACCGGGGGCGGTGGTGAAGCTTTCTTT.

The rearrangement links TRBV5-6 to TRBJ2-7; a possible D gene is TRBD2 (6 bases). V gave up 4 bases and J gave up 3 bases, with 11 bases separating them. Germline assignment: CDR1 SGHDT and CDR2 YYEEEE. The CDR3 sequence is 13 residues long. The CDR3 sequence: CASSPRLGYEQYF. The CDR3 nucleotides are TGTGCCAGCAGCCCGAGACTAGGCTACGAGCAGTACTTC.

The gene calls are TRBV15 and TRBJ1-1; the D is unclear. CDR1 and CDR2 (germline): LNHNV, YYDKDF (reference sequence). V lost 1 base and J lost 2, with 8 bases in between. CDR3 length equals 14 residues. The CDR3 DNA reads as TGTGCCACCAGCAGAGGAAACCTTAACACTGAAGCTTTCTTT. It translates to CATSRGNLNTEAFF.

Many counts were recorded for this clonotype. V and J are TRBV7-9 and TRBJ2-3, with 8 bases matching TRBD1. After removal of 0 bases from V and 4 bases from J, the junction contained 9 bases not matched to a gene. CDR1 and CDR2 from the germline V gene are SEHNR and FQNEAQ (reference sequence). The CDR3 is 17 amino acids. CDR3: CASSLASDRVSADTQYF. In DNA form, the CDR3 reads TGTGCCAGCAGCTTAGCTTCGGACAGGGTTTCGGCAGATACGCAGTATTTT.

Ten or more counts support this clonotype. The chain carries TRBV20-1 and TRBJ2-1; 8 bases fit TRBD2. In germline, CDR1 is DFQATT, CDR2 SNEGSKA (reference sequence). The V gene end was trimmed by 6 bases and the J gene end by 4 bases; junction bases not matched to a gene: 11. CDR3 length equals 15 residues. DNA of the CDR3: TGCAGTGCCCCTGGCGAGACTAGCGATTACAATGAGCAGTTCTTC. Its protein is CSAPGETSDYNEQFF.